These T cell receptor beta chains were read from a single sample in a study of blood T cell repertoires in COVID-19. Method: immunoSEQ multiplex PCR; TCRdb's copy keeps in-frame clones and lacks some. The sample contains roughly 29,000 clones, roughly 90% of which appear only once. Sequenced: peripheral blood. Source of these receptors: a human donor in a cohort sampled during active COVID-19. The CDR3 runs from the conserved cysteine through the conserved F or W. The order of the fields is clone size, D gene, V gene, J gene, CDR3 DNA, CDR3 protein. The D gene is left open where the match is weak. Size tells how often a clone was seen (once, few, many) or the class of an expanded clone, and some rows leave it out.

medium-sized,TRBD2,TRBV25-1,TRBJ2-1,TGTGCCAGCACCCGGACTAGCGGGAATGAGCAGTTCTTC,CASTRTSGNEQFF
-,-,TRBV18,TRBJ2-7,TGTGCCAGCTCACCATCAGTGGGCGCCTACGAGCAGTACTTC,CASSPSVGAYEQYF
once,TRBD2,TRBV3-1/TRBV3-2,TRBJ2-2,TGTGCCAGTGGCCAACCTAGCGGGGACGGCACCGGGGAGCTGTTTTTT,CASGQPSGDGTGELFF
-,-,TRBV10-3,TRBJ2-5,TGTGCCATCAGACTCGGGGGACAAGAGACCCAGTACTTC,CAIRLGGQETQYF
-,-,TRBV28,TRBJ1-2,TGTGCCAGCAGTCCTATTAGCCTTAACTATGGCTACACCTTC,CASSPISLNYGYTF
-,-,TRBV4-2,TRBJ2-7,TGTGCCAGCAGCCAAGGCTCGCGGGACGAGCAGTACTTC,CASSQGSRDEQYF
few,TRBD2,TRBV5-5,TRBJ2-5,TGTGCCAGCAGCTTGAGCGGGGTCGAAGAGACCCAGTACTTC,CASSLSGVEETQYF
once,-,TRBV7-3,TRBJ1-1,TGTGCCAGCACCCTATCCAGGGAAACTGAAGCTTTCTTT,CASTLSRETEAFF
-,TRBD1,TRBV29-1,TRBJ1-1,TGCAGCGTTCCCGGACAGGTCATGAACACTGAAGCTTTCTTT,CSVPGQVMNTEAFF
-,-,TRBV7-3,TRBJ2-1,TGTGCCAGCAGCGCCGACACAACGTCCTACAATGAGCAGTTCTTC,CASSADTTSYNEQFF
-,TRBD1,TRBV24-1,TRBJ1-1,TGTGCCACCAGTGATTACCCACAGACAGGGACGAAAAACACTGAAGCTTTCTTT,CATSDYPQTGTKNTEAFF
-,TRBD2,TRBV5-1,TRBJ2-3,TGCGCCAGCAGCTTAACTAGCGGGGTCACAGATACGCAGTATTTT,CASSLTSGVTDTQYF
-,-,TRBV5-6,TRBJ1-3,TGTGCCAGCAGCTTGGAAGGGGCTCTCTCTGGAAACACCATATATTTT,CASSLEGALSGNTIYF
-,TRBD1,TRBV4-1,TRBJ2-1,TGCGCCAGCAGCCAGACCGGGGACAGCTACAATGAGCAGTTCTTC,CASSQTGDSYNEQFF
once,-,TRBV19,TRBJ1-2,TGTGCCAGTAGTACCCGACGCGCCGGGACACAAAGACCGAACTATGGCTACACCTTC,CASSTRRAGTQRPNYGYTF
once,-,TRBV28,TRBJ1-2,TGTGCCACCCAGACAGTTTACTATGGCTACACCTTC,CATQTVYYGYTF
-,TRBD2,TRBV28,TRBJ2-1,TGTGCCAGCAGTTTATTTTCTAGCGGGGGGCGCAGTGAGCAGTTCTTC,CASSLFSSGGRSEQFF
-,-,TRBV30,TRBJ1-4,TGTGCCTGGGGTGGTCAGGCTACTAATGAAAAACTGTTTTTT,CAWGGQATNEKLFF
-,TRBD1,TRBV6-4,TRBJ2-1,TGTGCCAGCAGACAGGGGGAGTCCAATGAGCAGTTCTTC,CASRQGESNEQFF